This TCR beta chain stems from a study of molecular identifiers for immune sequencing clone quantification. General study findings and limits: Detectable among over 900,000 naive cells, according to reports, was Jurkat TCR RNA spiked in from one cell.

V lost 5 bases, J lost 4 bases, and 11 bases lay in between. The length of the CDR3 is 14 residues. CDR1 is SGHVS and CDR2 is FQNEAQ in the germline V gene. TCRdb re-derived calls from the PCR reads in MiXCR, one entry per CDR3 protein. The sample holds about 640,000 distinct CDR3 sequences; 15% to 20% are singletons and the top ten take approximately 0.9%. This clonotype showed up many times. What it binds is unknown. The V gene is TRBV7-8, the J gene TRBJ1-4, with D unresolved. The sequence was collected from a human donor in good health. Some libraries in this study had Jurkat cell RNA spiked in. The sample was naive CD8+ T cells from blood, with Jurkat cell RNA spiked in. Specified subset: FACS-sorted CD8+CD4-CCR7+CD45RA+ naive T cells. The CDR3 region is CASSLTEINEKLFF. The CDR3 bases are TGTGCCAGCAGCCTCACAGAGATTAATGAAAAACTGTTTTTT.